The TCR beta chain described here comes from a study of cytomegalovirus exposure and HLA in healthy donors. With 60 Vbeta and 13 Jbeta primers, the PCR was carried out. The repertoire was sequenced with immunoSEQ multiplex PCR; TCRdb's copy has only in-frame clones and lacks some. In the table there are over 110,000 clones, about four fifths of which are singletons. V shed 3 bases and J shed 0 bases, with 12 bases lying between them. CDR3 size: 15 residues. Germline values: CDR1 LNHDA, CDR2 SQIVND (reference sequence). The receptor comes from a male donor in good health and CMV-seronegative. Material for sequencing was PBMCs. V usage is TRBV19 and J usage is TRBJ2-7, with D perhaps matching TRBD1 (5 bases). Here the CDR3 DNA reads TGTGCCAGTAGTATTATGGCAGGGCGCTCCTACGAGCAGTACTTC. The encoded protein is CASSIMAGRSYEQYF.